The present entry profiles one T cell receptor (beta chain) with its context. CDR1 is SGHNT and CDR2 is YENEEA in the germline V gene. The V and J ends lost 1 base and 6 bases respectively, with 15 bases between them. CDR3 length equals 15 residues. Treatment described: preoperative locoregional IRX-2 cytokine immunotherapy. This phase Ib study tested locoregional IRX-2 cytokine immunotherapy given before surgery. TCRdb's copy holds only in-frame clones and misses some; the assay was immunoSEQ multiplex PCR. The sample lists 35,000 to 40,000 clones; 75% to 85% were seen once. These data are taken from a study of preoperative IRX-2 immunotherapy in early breast cancer.

This sample comprised lymph node tissue, obtained after IRX-2 immunotherapy. The chain carries TRBV11-3 and TRBJ1-1; possibly TRBD1 for D (5 bases). The TCR originated in a human donor with breast cancer. The CDR3 sequence is CASSLVSGGSAEAFF. For the CDR3, the DNA is TGTGCCAGCAGCTTAGTATCCGGGGGTAGCGCTGAAGCTTTCTTT.